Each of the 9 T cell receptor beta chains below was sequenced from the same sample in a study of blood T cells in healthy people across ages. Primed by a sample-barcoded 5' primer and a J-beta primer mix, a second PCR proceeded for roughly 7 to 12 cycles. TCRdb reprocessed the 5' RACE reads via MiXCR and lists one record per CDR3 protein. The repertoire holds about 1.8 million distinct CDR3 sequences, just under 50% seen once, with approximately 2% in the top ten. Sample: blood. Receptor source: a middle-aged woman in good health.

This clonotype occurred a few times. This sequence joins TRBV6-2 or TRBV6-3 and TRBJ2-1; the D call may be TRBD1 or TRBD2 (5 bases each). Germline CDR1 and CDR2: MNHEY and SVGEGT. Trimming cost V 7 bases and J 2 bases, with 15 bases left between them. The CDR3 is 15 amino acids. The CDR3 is CASTLIGTAYNEQFF. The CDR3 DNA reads TGTGCCAGCACCCTGATAGGGACCGCCTACAATGAGCAGTTCTTC.

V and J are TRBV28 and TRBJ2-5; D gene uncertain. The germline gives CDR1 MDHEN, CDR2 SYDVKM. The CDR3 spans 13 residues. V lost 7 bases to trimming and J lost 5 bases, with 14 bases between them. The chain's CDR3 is CASKFGRYETQYF. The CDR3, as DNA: TGTGCCAGCAAATTCGGCCGGTACGAGACCCAGTACTTC.

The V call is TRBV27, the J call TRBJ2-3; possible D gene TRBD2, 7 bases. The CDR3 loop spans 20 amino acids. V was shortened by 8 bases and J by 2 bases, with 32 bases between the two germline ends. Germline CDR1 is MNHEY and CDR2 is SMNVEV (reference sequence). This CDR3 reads CASRPNPPWGAGANTDTQYF. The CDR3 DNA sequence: TGTGCCAGCCGCCCGAACCCCCCTTGGGGGGCGGGGGCCAACACAGATACGCAGTATTTT.

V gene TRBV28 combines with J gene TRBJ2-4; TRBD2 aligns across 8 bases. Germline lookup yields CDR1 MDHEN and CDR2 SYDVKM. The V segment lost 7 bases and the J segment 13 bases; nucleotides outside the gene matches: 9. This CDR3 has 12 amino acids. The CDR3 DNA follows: TGTGCCAGCATCCCAACCGGGGGGGAGCAGTACTTC. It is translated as CASIPTGGEQYF.

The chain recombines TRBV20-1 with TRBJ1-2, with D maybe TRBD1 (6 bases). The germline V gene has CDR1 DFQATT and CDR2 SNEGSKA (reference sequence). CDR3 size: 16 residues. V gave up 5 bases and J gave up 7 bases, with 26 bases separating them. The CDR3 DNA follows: TGCAGTGCTTCCAACGTGGGGGGGCAGGGGAAGCGTGGCTACACCTTC. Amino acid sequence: CSASNVGGQGKRGYTF.

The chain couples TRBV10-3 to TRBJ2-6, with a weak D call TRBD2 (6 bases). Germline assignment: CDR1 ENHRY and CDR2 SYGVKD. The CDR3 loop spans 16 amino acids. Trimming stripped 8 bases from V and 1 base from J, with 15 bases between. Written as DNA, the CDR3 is TGTGCCATCGATGGAGGGACGGGGTCTGGGGCCAACGTCCTGACTTTC. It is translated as CAIDGGTGSGANVLTF.

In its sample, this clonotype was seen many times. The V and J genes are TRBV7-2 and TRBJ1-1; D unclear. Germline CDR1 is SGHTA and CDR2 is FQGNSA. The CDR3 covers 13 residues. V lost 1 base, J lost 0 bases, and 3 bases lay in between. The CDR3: CASSLVLNTEAFF. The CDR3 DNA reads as TGTGCCAGCAGCTTAGTACTGAACACTGAAGCTTTCTTT.

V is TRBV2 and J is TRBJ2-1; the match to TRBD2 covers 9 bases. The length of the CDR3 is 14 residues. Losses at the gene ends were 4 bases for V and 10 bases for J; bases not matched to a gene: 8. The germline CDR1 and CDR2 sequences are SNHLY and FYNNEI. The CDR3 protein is CASSALAGSLEQFF. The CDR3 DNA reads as TGTGCCAGCAGTGCCCTAGCGGGGAGTCTAGAGCAGTTCTTC.

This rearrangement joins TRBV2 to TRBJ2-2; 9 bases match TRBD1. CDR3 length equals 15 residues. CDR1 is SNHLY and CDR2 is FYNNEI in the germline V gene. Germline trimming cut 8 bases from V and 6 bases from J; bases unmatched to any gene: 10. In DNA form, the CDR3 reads TGTGCCAGCGAAAGGGACAGGGAGATGTCCGGGGAGCTGTTTTTT. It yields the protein CASERDREMSGELFF.